This T cell receptor beta chain was recorded in a study of cytomegalovirus exposure and HLA in healthy donors. In its sample, this clone was seen a few times. Its cognate antigen is unknown. The sample has other DNA sequences that encode this CDR3 too. Trimming removed 6 bases from V and 4 bases from J; junction bases left unmatched: 2. Looked up from germline, CDR1 is SQVTM and CDR2 is ANQGSEA. CDR3 length: 12 residues. Both 60 Vbeta primers and 13 Jbeta primers went into the PCR. Sequencing was performed with immunoSEQ multiplex PCR; in TCRdb, only in-frame clones are kept and a portion is missing. The table shows more than 65,000 clones, with almost 80% occurring only once. Study-level findings and limits: In a later analysis, parvovirus B19, influenza, CMV and Epstein-Barr virus appeared linked to several top co-occurrence clusters.

The chain combines TRBV29-1 with TRBJ1-5; 8 nucleotides match TRBD1. This TCR was recovered from a female donor in good health and CMV-seronegative. The specimen was PBMCs. The CDR3 region is CSVGQGNQPQHF. The CDR3 region has the DNA TGCAGCGTAGGACAGGGAAATCAGCCCCAGCATTTT.